Presented here are 16 T cell receptor beta chains from one specimen sequenced in a study of T cell clonality in common variable immunodeficiency (dated by TCRdb to between 2014 and 2017). Library generation was performed with the immunoSEQ multiplex PCR assay. Entries here come from immuneACCESS through TCRdb and include only in-frame sequences with V and J called. Some clones fail to appear in such tables; in the studies checked, an unresolved V gene covers under half of the shortfall, and the cause of the remainder is unknown. Across this sample, tens of thousands of clones were tabulated and none appeared just once. The biggest ten clones account for 5% to 7% of the sample. Material for sequencing was peripheral blood mononuclear cells. The receptors stem from a person aged 18 to 75 in good health.

Of note for this clone: The read is 3 residues too short to cover the CDR3 end, so that end is filled in from the germline J gene. The rearrangement links TRBV20-1 to TRBJ2-1; D gene unclear. The ends were cut back, 1 base at V and 4 bases at J, with 11 bases in the middle. This CDR3 region has 14 residues. Germline lookup yields CDR1 DFQATT and CDR2 SNEGSKA (reference sequence). CDR3 DNA, as far as it was read: TGCAGTGCTAGAGGGCGAGCGAATTACAATGAG. This codes for CSARGRANYNE. The complete CDR3 sequence is CSARGRANYNEQFF.

Many counts were recorded for this clone. The read comes to an end 3 residues before the CDR3 does, leaving the germline J gene to fill in the end. The V gene is TRBV19, the J gene TRBJ2-1; weak D call: TRBD1 (5 bases). CDR1 and CDR2 (germline): LNHDA, SQIVND (reference sequence). The CDR3 spans 17 residues. Between the trimmed V and J ends, which lost 3 bases and 9 bases, there was a span of 24 bases. The CDR3 DNA, read in part, is TGTGCCAGTAGTATGCTCCCCCTGAGCCAGGGATTGGGTGAG. It yields the protein CASSMLPLSQGLGE. The whole CDR3 sequence reads CASSMLPLSQGLGEQFF. The complete variable domain, with remaining parts taken from reference TRBV19 and TRBJ2-1, reads DGGITQSPKYLFRKEGQNVTLSCEQNLNHDAMYWYRQDPGQGLRLIYYSQIVNDFQKGDIAEGYSVSREKKESFPLTVTSAQKNPTAFYLCASSMLPLSQGLGEQFFGPGTRLTVL.

This clone was seen many times. The DNA ends 3 residues before the CDR3 does, and the rest of the CDR3 is filled in from the germline J gene. The J gene is TRBJ2-2, the V gene TRBV30, with D possibly matching TRBD1 (5 bases). The V gene lost 4 bases and the J gene lost 0 bases, with 6 bases spanning the gap. CDR1 and CDR2 from the germline V gene are GTSNPN and SVGIG (reference sequence). The CDR3 extends over 13 amino acids. CDR3 sequence reads: CAWTGSNTGELFF. The DNA read from the CDR3 is TGTGCCTGGACAGGGTCGAACACCGGGGAG.

This clone has a count of ten or more. Read coverage stops 3 residues before the CDR3 terminus; the germline J gene supplies the remainder. The V call is TRBV19, the J call TRBJ1-2, with D possibly TRBD1 on 5 matching bases. The CDR3 is 14 amino acids. Germline V gene sequence: CDR1 LNHDA, CDR2 SQIVND (reference sequence). CDR3 DNA, as far as it was read: TGTGCCAGTAGTATGCAAGTCGCGAGGGGCGGC. This sequence encodes CASSMQVARGG. The CDR3, in full, reads CASSMQVARGGYTF.

This clone was seen ten or more times. The CDR3 end is not reached by the read, which stops 3 residues before it; the germline J gene fills it in. This chain connects TRBV20-1 to TRBJ2-5; D remains unclear. The CDR3 is 15 residues long. The ends were cut back, 2 bases at V and 1 base at J, with 14 bases in the middle. The germline V gene encodes CDR1 DFQATT and CDR2 SNEGSKA (reference sequence). This CDR3 is CSARYWFGGQETQYF. Partial CDR3 DNA: TGCAGTGCTAGATACTGGTTCGGCGGCCAAGAGACC.

A note on this clone: Coverage ceases 3 residues before the CDR3 finishes, and the germline J gene fills in the end. The V call is TRBV18, the J call TRBJ2-3, with D unresolved. V was cut by 2 bases and J by 0 bases, with 12 bases left in between. The CDR3 totals 16 residues. CDR1 is KGHSH and CDR2 is LQKENI in the germline V gene. CDR3 bases read: TGTGCCAGCTCACCAACTCGCAGGCTTAGCACAGATACG. Translating it yields CASSPTRRLSTDT. The full CDR3 sequence reads CASSPTRRLSTDTQYF.

This clone showed up many times. From the germline J gene comes the end of the CDR3, since the read stops 3 residues before it. The chain is built from TRBV19 and TRBJ2-3; 8 bases agree with TRBD2. The CDR3 contains 14 residues. CDR1 is LNHDA and CDR2 is SQIVND in the germline V gene (reference sequence). The CDR3 sequence: CAGGSGRIGDTQYF. The part of the CDR3 DNA that was read is TGTGCTGGCGGGAGCGGGAGAATTGGGGATACG.

The sample holds many counts of this clone. The read comes to an end 3 residues before the CDR3 does, leaving the germline J gene to fill in the end. The rearrangement links TRBV18 to TRBJ2-7; weak D call: TRBD1 (6 bases). V lost 6 bases, J lost 2 bases, and 14 bases lay in between. Germline loops: CDR1 KGHSH, CDR2 LQKENI. The CDR3 extends over 14 amino acids. The CDR3 sequence: CASSQGIGPYEQYF. CDR3 bases read: TGTGCCAGCTCTCAGGGGATCGGGCCCTACGAG. Full variable domain (missing parts from reference TRBV18 and TRBJ2-7): NAGVMQNPRHLVRRRGQEARLRCSPMKGHSHVYWYRQLPEEGLKFMVYLQKENIIDESGMPKERFSAEFPKEGPSILRIQQVVRGDSAAYFCASSQGIGPYEQYFGPGTRLTVT.

This clone counts as medium-sized (0.01 to 0.1%). The CDR3 end is not reached by the read, which stops 3 residues before it; the germline J gene fills it in. The chain has TRBV23-1 and TRBJ1-5; 8 bases align to TRBD1. TRBV23-1 is an open reading frame, and its role is uncertain. The CDR3 length is 16 residues. Trimming removed 0 bases from V and 3 bases from J; junction bases left unmatched: 4. The covered CDR3 bases are TGCGCCAGCAGTCAATCGGGGACAGGCTACAATCAGCCC. This codes for CASSQSGTGYNQP. The entire CDR3 sequence reads CASSQSGTGYNQPQHF.

This clone was detected many times. From the germline J gene comes the end of the CDR3, since the read stops 3 residues before it. The V and J genes are TRBV20-1 and TRBJ2-7; 7 bases are a match to TRBD2. This CDR3 contains 15 residues. Germline V gene sequence: CDR1 DFQATT, CDR2 SNEGSKA (reference sequence). With 2 bases clipped from V and 3 bases from J, the junction kept 10 bases outside the gene matches. CDR3 protein: CSARSGARGDYEQYF. Partial CDR3 DNA: TGCAGTGCTAGATCCGGGGCTCGGGGGGACTACGAG.

This clone was recorded many times. The sequenced fragment ends 3 residues before the CDR3 boundary, so the rest is inferred from the germline J gene. The gene calls are TRBV12-5 and TRBJ2-1; a possible D gene is TRBD1 (7 bases). V was shortened by 6 bases and J by 8 bases, with 20 bases between the two germline ends. This CDR3 has 15 residues. CDR1 and CDR2 (germline): LGHNT, FRNRAP. The DNA read from the CDR3 is TGTGCTAGTGGCGGGGGACAGACCCTGAGGGATGAG. Amino acid sequence: CASGGGQTLRDE. The whole CDR3 reads CASGGGQTLRDEQFF.

This clone was found many times. The CDR3 end lies 3 residues beyond the end of the read and is filled in from the germline J gene. The chain carries TRBV2 and TRBJ1-5; 7 positions match TRBD1. Germline V gene sequence: CDR1 SNHLY, CDR2 FYNNEI. The CDR3 is made up of 17 amino acids. Losses at the gene ends were 6 bases for V and 3 bases for J; bases not matched to a gene: 14. CDR3 DNA, as far as it was read: TGTGCCAGCAGCAGAACTCTCCCGGGACAGATCAATCAGCCC. The encoded protein is CASSRTLPGQINQP. In full, the CDR3 reads CASSRTLPGQINQPQHF. The whole variable domain, remainder taken from reference TRBV2 and TRBJ1-5, is EPEVTQTPSHQVTQMGQEVILRCVPISNHLYFYWYRQILGQKVEFLVSFYNNEISEKSEIFDDQFSVERPDGSNFTLKIRSTKLEDSAMYFCASSRTLPGQINQPQHFGDGTRLSIL.

This clone was detected ten times or more. The read terminates 3 residues before the CDR3 end, so the remaining end is supplied by the germline J gene. The V and J genes are TRBV20-1 and TRBJ2-1, with no clear D. Germline V CDR1 and CDR2: DFQATT, SNEGSKA (reference sequence). V was shortened by 0 bases and J by 6 bases, with 12 bases between the two germline ends. The CDR3 spans 14 residues. CDR3 loop: CSAREALGSNEQFF. The part of the CDR3 DNA that was read is TGCAGTGCTAGAGAGGCCCTAGGCAGCAATGAG.

Within the sample, this clone is medium-sized. The read gets to within 3 residues of the CDR3 end, and the germline J gene fills in the rest. The rearrangement joins TRBV2 to TRBJ2-7; the D gene could be TRBD1 or TRBD2 (6 bases each). This CDR3 spans 14 amino acids. V lost 6 bases and J 4 bases, leaving 16 bases between the germline ends. Germline lookup yields CDR1 SNHLY and CDR2 FYNNEI. The CDR3 DNA, read in part, is TGTGCCAGCAGGGAGGGACATAGCAGGTACGAG. Translating gives CASREGHSRYE. From start to end, the CDR3 is CASREGHSRYEQYF.

At least ten counts were recorded for this clone. The sequence runs out 3 residues before the end of the CDR3; the remainder is reconstructed from the germline J gene. The chain recombines TRBV20-1 with TRBJ2-5; no definite D call. V was trimmed by 6 bases and J by 0 bases, leaving 11 bases between them. CDR3 length: 13 amino acids. In germline, CDR1 is DFQATT, CDR2 SNEGSKA (reference sequence). The CDR3 bases that were read are TGCAGTGCCAAAACGGTGAACCAAGAGACC. This sequence encodes CSAKTVNQET. The entire CDR3 reads CSAKTVNQETQYF.

This clone was observed a handful of times. The read stops 3 residues short of the end of the CDR3; the missing end is completed from the germline J gene. The genes are TRBV2 and TRBJ1-1; D perhaps matches TRBD1 (6 bases). The CDR3 spans 13 residues. Germline loops: CDR1 SNHLY, CDR2 FYNNEI. CDR3 residues: CASGDTGTGEAFF. Incomplete CDR3 DNA: TGTGCCAGCGGGGACACAGGGACGGGGGAA.